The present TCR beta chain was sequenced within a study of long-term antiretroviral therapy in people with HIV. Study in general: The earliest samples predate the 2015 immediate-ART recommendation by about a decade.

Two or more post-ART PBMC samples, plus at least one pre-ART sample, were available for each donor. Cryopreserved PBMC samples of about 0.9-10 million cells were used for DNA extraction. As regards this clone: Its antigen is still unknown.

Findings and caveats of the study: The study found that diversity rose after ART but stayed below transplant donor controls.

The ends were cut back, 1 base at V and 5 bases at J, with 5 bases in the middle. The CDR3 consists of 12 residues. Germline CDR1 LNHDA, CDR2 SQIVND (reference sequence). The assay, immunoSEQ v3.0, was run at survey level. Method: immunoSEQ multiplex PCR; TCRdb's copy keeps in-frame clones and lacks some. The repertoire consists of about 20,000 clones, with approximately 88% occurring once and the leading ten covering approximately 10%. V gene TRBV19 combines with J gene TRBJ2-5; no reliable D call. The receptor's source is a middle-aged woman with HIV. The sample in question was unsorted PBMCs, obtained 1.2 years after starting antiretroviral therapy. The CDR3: CASSIGAETQYF. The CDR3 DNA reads TGTGCCAGTAGTATAGGGGCGGAGACCCAGTACTTC.